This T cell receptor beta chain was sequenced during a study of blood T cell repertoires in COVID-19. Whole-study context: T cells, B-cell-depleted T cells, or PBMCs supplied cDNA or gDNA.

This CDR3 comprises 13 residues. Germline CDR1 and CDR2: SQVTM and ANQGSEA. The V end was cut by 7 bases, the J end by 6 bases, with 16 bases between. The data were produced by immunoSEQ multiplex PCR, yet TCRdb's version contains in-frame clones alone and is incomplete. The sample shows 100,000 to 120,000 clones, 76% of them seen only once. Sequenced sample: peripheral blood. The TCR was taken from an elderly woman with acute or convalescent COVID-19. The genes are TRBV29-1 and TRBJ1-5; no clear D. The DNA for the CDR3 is TGCAGCGCATCTTCGGGGTCGGGTCAGCCCCAGCATTTT. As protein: CSASSGSGQPQHF.